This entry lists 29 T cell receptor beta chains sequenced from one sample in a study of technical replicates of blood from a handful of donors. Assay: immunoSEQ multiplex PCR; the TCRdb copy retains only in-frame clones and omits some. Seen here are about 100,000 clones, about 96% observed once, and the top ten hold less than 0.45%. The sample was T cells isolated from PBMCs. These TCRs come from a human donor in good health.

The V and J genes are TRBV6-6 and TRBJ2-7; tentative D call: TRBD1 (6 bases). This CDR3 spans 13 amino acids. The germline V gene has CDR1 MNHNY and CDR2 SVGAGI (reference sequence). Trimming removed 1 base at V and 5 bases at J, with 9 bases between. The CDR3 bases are TGTGCCAGCAGTTACTACTGGACAGACGAGCAGTACTTC. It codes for CASSYYWTDEQYF.

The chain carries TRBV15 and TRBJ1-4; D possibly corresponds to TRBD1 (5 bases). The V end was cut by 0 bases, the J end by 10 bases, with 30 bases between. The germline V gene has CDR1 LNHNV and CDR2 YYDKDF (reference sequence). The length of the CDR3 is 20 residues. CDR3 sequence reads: CATSRDLFRREVLIVGKLFF. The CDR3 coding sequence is TGTGCCACCAGCAGAGATCTTTTCCGCAGGGAGGTTCTTATAGTCGGAAAACTGTTTTTT.

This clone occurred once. CDR3 protein: CASTYTGGTYNEQFF. The DNA for the CDR3 is TGTGCCAGCACCTATACCGGGGGGACCTACAATGAGCAGTTCTTC. The chain links TRBV6-5 to TRBJ2-1; 7 bases match TRBD2. Germline V gene lookup returns CDR1 MNHEY and CDR2 SVGAGI. V lost 7 bases and J lost 2; bases outside the gene matches: 8. CDR3 length equals 15 residues.

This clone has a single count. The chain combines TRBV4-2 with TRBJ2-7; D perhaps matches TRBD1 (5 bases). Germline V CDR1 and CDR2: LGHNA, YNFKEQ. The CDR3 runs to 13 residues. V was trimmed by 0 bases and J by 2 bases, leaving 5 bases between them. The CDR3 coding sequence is TGTGCCAGCAGCCAAGAGGGGCCCTACGAGCAGTACTTC. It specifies CASSQEGPYEQYF.

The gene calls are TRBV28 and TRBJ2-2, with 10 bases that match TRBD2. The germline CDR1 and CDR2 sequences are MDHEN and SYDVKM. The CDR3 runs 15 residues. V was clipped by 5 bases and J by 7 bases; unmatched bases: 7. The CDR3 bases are TGTGCCAGCAGTAGACTAGCGGGTGGTCACGGGGAGCTGTTTTTT. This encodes CASSRLAGGHGELFF.

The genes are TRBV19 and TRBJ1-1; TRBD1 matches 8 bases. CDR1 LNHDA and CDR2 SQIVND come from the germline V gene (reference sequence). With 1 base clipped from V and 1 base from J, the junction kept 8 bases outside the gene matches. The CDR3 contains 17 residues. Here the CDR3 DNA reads TGTGCCAGTAGTATAGGCAGGCAAGGACAGGGGAACACTGAAGCTTTCTTT. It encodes CASSIGRQGQGNTEAFF.

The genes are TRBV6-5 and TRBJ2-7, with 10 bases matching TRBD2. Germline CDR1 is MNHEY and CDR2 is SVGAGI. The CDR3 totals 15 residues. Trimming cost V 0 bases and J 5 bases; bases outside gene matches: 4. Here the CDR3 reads CASSYSSGRPHEQYF. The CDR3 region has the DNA TGTGCCAGCAGTTACTCTAGCGGGAGGCCCCACGAGCAGTACTTC.

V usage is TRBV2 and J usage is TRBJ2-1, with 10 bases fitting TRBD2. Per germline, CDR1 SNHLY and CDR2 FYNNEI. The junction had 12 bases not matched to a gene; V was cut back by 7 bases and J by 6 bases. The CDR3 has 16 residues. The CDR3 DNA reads TGTGCCAGCACCAGGGACCCTAGCGGGAGTTTCAATGAGCAGTTCTTC. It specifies CASTRDPSGSFNEQFF. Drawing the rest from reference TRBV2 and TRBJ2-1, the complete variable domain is EPEVTQTPSHQVTQMGQEVILRCVPISNHLYFYWYRQILGQKVEFLVSFYNNEISEKSEIFDDQFSVERPDGSNFTLKIRSTKLEDSAMYFCASTRDPSGSFNEQFFGPGTRLTVL.

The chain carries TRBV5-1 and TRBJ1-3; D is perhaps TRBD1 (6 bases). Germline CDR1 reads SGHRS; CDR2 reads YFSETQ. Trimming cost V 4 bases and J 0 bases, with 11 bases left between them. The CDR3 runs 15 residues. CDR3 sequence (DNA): TGCGCCAGCAGCATATCAGGGGCCTCTGGAAACACCATATATTTT. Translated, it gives CASSISGASGNTIYF.

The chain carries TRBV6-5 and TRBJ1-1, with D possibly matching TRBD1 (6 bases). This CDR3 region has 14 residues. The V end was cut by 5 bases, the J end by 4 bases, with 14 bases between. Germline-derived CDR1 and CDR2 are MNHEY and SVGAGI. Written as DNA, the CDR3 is TGTGCCAGCAGTATAAACAGGGAAGCCACTGAAGCTTTCTTT. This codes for CASSINREATEAFF.

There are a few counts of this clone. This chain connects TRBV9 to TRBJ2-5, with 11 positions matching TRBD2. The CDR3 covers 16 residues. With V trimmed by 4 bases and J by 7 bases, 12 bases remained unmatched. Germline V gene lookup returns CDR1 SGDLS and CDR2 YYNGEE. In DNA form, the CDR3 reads TGTGCCAGCAGCACCTCGGGACTAGCGGACCTTGCGACCCAGTACTTC. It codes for CASSTSGLADLATQYF.

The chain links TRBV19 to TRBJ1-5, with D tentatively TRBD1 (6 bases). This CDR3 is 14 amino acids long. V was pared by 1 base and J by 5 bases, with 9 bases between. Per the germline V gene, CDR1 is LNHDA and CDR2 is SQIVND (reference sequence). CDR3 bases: TGTGCCAGTAGTATAGGCGGGGGCCATCAGCCCCAGCATTTT. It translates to CASSIGGGHQPQHF.

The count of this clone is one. CDR3 sequence reads: CASSIGTGVNYEQYF. For the CDR3, the DNA is TGTGCCAGCAGCATAGGGACAGGGGTAAACTACGAGCAGTACTTC. The chain joins TRBV5-5 to TRBJ2-7; 10 bases align to TRBD1. The junction had 7 bases not matched to a gene; V was cut back by 4 bases and J by 3 bases. The germline CDR1 and CDR2 sequences are SGHKS and YYEKEE (reference sequence). The CDR3 sequence is 15 residues long.

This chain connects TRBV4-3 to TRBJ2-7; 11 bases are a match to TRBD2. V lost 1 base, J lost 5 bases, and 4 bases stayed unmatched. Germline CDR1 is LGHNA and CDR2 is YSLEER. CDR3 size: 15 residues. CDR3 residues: CASSQGPGLADEQYF. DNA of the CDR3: TGCGCCAGCAGCCAAGGGCCGGGACTAGCGGACGAGCAGTACTTC.

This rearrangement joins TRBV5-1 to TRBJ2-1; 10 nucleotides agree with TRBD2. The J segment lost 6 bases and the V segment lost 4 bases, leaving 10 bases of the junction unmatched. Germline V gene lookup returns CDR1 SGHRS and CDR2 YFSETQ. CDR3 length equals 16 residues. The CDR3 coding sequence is TGCGCCAGCAGCCCAGCGCCGGGACTAGCGATCAATGAGCAGTTCTTC. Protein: CASSPAPGLAINEQFF.

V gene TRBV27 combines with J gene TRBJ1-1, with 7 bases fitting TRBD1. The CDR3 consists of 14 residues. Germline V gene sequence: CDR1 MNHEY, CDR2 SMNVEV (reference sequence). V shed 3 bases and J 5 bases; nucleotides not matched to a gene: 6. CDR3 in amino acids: CASSLGGQLTEAFF. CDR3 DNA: TGTGCCAGCAGTTTGGGGGGACAGCTGACTGAAGCTTTCTTT.

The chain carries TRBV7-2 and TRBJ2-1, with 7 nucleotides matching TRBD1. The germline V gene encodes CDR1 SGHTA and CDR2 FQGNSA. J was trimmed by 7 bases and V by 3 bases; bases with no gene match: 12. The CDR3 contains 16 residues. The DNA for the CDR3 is TGTGCCAGCAGCTTGATTTGGATACAACAGGGGAATGAGCAGTTCTTC. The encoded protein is CASSLIWIQQGNEQFF.

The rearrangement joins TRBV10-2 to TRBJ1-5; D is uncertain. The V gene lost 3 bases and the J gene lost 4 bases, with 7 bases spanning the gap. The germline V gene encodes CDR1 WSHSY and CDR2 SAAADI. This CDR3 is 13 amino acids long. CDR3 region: CASSEVQNQPQHF. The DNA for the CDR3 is TGCGCCAGCAGTGAAGTCCAGAATCAGCCCCAGCATTTT.

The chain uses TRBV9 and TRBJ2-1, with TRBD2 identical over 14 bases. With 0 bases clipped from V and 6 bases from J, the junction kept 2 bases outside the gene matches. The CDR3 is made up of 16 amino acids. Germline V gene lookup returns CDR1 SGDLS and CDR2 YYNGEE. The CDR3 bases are TGTGCCAGCAGCGTAGCGGGGACTAGCGGGAGCAATGAGCAGTTCTTC. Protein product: CASSVAGTSGSNEQFF.

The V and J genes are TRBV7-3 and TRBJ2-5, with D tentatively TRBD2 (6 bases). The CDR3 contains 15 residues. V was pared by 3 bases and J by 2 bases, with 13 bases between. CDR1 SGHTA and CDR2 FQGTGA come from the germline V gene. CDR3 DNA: TGTGCCAGCAGCTTGGGACGGGACTGGCAAGAGACCCAGTACTTC. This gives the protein CASSLGRDWQETQYF.

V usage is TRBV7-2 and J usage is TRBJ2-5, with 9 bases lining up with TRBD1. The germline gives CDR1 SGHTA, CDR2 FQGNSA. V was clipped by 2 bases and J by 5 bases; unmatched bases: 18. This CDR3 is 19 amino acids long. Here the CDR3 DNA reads TGTGCCAGCAGCTTATCGGTGGGACAGGGACAGTTTGGCGGGGAGACCCAGTACTTC. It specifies CASSLSVGQGQFGGETQYF. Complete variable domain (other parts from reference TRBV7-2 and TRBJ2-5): GAGVSQSPSNKVTEKGKDVELRCDPISGHTALYWYRQSLGQGLEFLIYFQGNSAPDKSGLPSDRFSAERTGGSVSTLTIQRTQQEDSAVYLCASSLSVGQGQFGGETQYFGPGTRLLVL.

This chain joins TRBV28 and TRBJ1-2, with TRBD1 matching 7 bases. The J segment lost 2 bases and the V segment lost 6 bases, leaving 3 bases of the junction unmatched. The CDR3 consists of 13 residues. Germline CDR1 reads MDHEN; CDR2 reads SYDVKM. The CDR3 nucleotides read TGTGCCAGCAGGTCACAGGGGAACTATGGCTACACCTTC. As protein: CASRSQGNYGYTF.

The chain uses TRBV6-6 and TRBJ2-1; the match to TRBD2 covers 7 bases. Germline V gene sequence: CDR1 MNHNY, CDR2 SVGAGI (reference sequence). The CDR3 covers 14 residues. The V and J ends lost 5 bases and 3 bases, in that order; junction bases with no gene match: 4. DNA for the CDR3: TGTGCCAGCAGTCAAATAGCGGGCTACAATGAGCAGTTCTTC. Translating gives CASSQIAGYNEQFF.

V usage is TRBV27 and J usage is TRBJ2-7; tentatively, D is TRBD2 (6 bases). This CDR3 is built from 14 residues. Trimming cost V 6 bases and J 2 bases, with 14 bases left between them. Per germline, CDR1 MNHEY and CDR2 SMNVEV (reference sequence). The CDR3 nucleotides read TGTGCCAGCAGGTCTAGCGTTGGAGCCTACGAGCAGTACTTC. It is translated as CASRSSVGAYEQYF.

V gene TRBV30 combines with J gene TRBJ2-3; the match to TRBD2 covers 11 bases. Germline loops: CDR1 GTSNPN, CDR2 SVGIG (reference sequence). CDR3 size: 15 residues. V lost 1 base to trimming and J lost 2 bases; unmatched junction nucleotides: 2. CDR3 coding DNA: TGTGCCTGGAGTGAGGGACTAGCGGACACAGATACGCAGTATTTT. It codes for CAWSEGLADTDTQYF.

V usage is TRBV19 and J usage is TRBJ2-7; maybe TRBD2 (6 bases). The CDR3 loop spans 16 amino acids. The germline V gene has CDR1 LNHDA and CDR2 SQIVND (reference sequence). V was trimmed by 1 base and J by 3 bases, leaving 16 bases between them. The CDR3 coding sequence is TGTGCCAGTAGTATAGTTTCCGGGAGTGGGTACTACGAGCAGTACTTC. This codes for CASSIVSGSGYYEQYF.

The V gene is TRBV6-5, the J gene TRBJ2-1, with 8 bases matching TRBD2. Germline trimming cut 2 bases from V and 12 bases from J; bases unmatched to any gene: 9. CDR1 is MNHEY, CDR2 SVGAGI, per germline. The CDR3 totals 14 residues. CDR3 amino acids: CASSYAGGGIAQFF. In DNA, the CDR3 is TGTGCCAGCAGTTACGCGGGAGGAGGTATCGCGCAGTTCTTC.

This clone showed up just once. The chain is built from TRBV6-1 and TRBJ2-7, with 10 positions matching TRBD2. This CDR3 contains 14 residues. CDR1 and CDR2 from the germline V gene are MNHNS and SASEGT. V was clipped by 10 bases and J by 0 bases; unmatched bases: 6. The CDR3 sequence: CATLTSGSSYEQYF. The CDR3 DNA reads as TGTGCCACCTTGACTAGCGGGTCCTCCTACGAGCAGTACTTC.

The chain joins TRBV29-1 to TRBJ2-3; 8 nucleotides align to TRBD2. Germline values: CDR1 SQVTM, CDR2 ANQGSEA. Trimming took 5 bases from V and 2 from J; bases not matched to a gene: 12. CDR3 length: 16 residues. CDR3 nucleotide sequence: TGCAGCGTTTACGGGACTAGGGGTCCTTTCACAGATACGCAGTATTTT. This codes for CSVYGTRGPFTDTQYF.